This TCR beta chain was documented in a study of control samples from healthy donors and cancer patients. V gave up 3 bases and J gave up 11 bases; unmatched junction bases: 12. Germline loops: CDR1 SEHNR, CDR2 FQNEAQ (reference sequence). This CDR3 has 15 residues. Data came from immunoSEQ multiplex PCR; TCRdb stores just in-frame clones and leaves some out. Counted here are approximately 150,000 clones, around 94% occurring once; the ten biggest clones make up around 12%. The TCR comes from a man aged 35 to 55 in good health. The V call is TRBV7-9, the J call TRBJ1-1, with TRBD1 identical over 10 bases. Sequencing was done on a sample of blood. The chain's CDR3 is CASSFAGQGGSDAFF. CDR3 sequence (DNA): TGTGCCAGCAGCTTCGCCGGACAGGGGGGTTCAGATGCTTTCTTT.